This record looks at one TCR beta chain sequence and its context. Its specificity is unknown. This sample is part of a study of cytomegalovirus exposure and HLA in healthy donors. Study at large: The roughly 130 validation repertoires, a later analysis reported, used the same platform as the 700 or so repertoires from the first cohort.

Repertoires were generated with immunoSEQ multiplex PCR, while TCRdb's copy carries only in-frame clones and drops some. The data show 55,000 to 70,000 clones, with roughly nine tenths seen just once and about 3.2% held by the top ten. General study points: The study put 150 to 200 TCR beta chains on its list as cytomegalovirus-associated. Cytomegalovirus status was reportedly diagnosed by the classifier with high specificity and sensitivity.

Sequenced: PBMCs. This TCR came from a man aged 18-30 years in good health and CMV-seronegative.

CDR3 bases: TGTGCCAGTAGTTCCCCCCCCGACCTGAGGGAGAATGAAGCTTTCTTT. This encodes CASSSPPDLRENEAFF. This chain connects TRBV19 to TRBJ1-1, with D uncertain. Germline lookup yields CDR1 LNHDA and CDR2 SQIVND (reference sequence). V shed 5 bases and J shed 7 bases, with 23 bases lying between them. The CDR3 sequence is 16 residues long. The variable domain in full, completed from reference TRBV19 and TRBJ1-1, reads DGGITQSPKYLFRKEGQNVTLSCEQNLNHDAMYWYRQDPGQGLRLIYYSQIVNDFQKGDIAEGYSVSREKKESFPLTVTSAQKNPTAFYLCASSSPPDLRENEAFFGQGTRLTVV.